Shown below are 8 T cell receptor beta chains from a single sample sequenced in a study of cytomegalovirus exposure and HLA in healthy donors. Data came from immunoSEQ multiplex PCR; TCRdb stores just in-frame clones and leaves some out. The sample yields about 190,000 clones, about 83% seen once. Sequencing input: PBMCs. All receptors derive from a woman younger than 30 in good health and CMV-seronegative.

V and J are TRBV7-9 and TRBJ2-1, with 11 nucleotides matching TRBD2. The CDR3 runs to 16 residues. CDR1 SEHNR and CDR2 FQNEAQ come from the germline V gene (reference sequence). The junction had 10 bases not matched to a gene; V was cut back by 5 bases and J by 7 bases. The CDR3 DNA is TGTGCCAGCAGCCTACTAGCGGGAGATCGGAATAATGAGCAGTTCTTC. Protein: CASSLLAGDRNNEQFF.

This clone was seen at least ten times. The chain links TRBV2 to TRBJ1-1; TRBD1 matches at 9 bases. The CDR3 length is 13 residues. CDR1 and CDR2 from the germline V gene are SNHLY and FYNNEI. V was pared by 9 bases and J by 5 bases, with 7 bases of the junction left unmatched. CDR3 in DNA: TGTGCCAGTGGGACAGGGAAGAGGACTGAAGCTTTCTTT. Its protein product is CASGTGKRTEAFF.

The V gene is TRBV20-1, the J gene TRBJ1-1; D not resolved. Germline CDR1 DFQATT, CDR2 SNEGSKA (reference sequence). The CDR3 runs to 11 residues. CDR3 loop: CSYLRGTEAFF. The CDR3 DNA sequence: TGCAGCTACTTACGAGGGACTGAAGCTTTCTTT.

This CDR3 is CASSLAGMVYHEQYF. The DNA of the CDR3 is TGTGCCAGCAGCTTGGCCGGGATGGTTTACCACGAGCAGTACTTC. This chain joins TRBV5-5 and TRBJ2-7; possible D gene TRBD2, 5 bases. The CDR3 extends over 15 amino acids. The germline V and J ends were trimmed by 0 bases and 5 bases, with 15 bases remaining between them. In germline, CDR1 is SGHKS, CDR2 YYEKEE (reference sequence). The full variable domain, with the rest looked up from reference TRBV5-5 and TRBJ2-7, is DAGVTQSPTHLIKTRGQQVTLRCSPISGHKSVSWYQQVLGQGPQFIFQYYEKEERGRGNFPDRFSARQFPNYSSELNVNALLLGDSALYLCASSLAGMVYHEQYFGPGTRLTVT.

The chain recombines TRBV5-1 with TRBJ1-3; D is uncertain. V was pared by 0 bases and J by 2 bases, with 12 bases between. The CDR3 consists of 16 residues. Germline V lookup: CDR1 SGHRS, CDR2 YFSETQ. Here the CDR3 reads CASSLVTSQAGNTIYF. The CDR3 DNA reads TGCGCCAGCAGCTTGGTGACATCCCAGGCTGGAAACACCATATATTTT. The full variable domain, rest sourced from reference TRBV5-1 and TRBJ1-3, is KAGVTQTPRYLIKTRGQQVTLSCSPISGHRSVSWYQQTPGQGLQFLFEYFSETQRNKGNFPGRFSGRQFSNSRSEMNVSTLELGDSALYLCASSLVTSQAGNTIYFGEGSWLTVV.

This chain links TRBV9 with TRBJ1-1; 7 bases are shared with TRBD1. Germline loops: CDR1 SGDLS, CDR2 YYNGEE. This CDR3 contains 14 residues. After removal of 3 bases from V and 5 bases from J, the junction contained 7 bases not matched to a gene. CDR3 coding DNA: TGTGCCAGCAGCGCGGGACAGCAGGGGACTGAAGCTTTCTTT. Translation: CASSAGQQGTEAFF.

CDR3 sequence: CASSSSGGLTGELFF. The CDR3 nucleotides read TGTGCCAGCAGCTCATCAGGCGGGCTGACCGGGGAGCTGTTTTTT. This sequence joins TRBV7-6 and TRBJ2-2, with a possible D match to TRBD2 (5 bases). The CDR3 extends over 15 amino acids. From germline, CDR1 is SGHVS and CDR2 FNYEAQ. V shed 4 bases and J shed 5 bases, with 14 bases lying between them.

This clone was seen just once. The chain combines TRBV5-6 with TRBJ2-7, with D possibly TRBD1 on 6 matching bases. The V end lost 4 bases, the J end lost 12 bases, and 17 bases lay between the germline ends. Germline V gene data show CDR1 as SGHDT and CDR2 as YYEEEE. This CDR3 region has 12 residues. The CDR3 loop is CASSKNRVGAYF. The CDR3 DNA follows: TGTGCCAGCAGCAAAAACAGGGTCGGCGCGTACTTC.